These T cell receptor beta chains were read from a single sample in a study of blood T cell repertoires in COVID-19. Assay used: immunoSEQ multiplex PCR; TCRdb lists only in-frame clones, some missing. This sample carries about 360,000 clones, 85% to 90% of them seen once, and the ten largest clones take under 3%. Source material: peripheral blood. The source of these receptors is a human donor in a cohort sampled during active COVID-19. Both conserved end residues are part of each CDR3. The size field is filled for only some rows; it gives once, few, many or a size class.

J gene	V gene	clone size	CDR3 protein
TRBJ2-7	TRBV10-3	-	CAISESLASSYEQYF
TRBJ2-7	TRBV7-2	-	CASSFLLAGGPYEQYF
TRBJ2-1	TRBV27	-	CASSYIAGVLYNEQFF
TRBJ2-7	TRBV5-1	-	CASSLVGAPLSYEQYF
TRBJ1-2	TRBV2	-	CASSERDRGEIGYTF
TRBJ2-1	TRBV25-1	-	CASSEYAGGGIDEQFF
TRBJ2-7	TRBV6-5	-	CASSYGGQGAYEQYF
TRBJ2-5	TRBV4-2	-	CASSQELAGEETQYF
TRBJ1-1	TRBV27	-	CASSLWGEPNTEAFF
TRBJ2-6	TRBV7-3	-	CASSLGRPGANVLTF
TRBJ1-1	TRBV11-3	-	CASSFDGDTEAFF
TRBJ2-6	TRBV18	-	CASSPPASGANVLTF
TRBJ1-5	TRBV19	-	CASSIEGSFYQPQHF
TRBJ1-2	TRBV2	-	CASSLFQGAGYGYTF
TRBJ1-2	TRBV5-1	-	CASSFILIGDWGYTF
TRBJ1-5	TRBV6-2/TRBV6-3	-	CASSDYRGRSRSNQPQHF
TRBJ2-7	TRBV15	-	CATRTPGQGGEQYF
TRBJ1-2	TRBV19	-	CASSKPGHSTGYGYTF
TRBJ1-2	TRBV12-3/TRBV12-4	few	CASSRTGENGYTF
TRBJ1-1	TRBV18	once	CASSPRQLLAEAFF
TRBJ2-1	TRBV24-1	once	CATSPGFYNEQFF
TRBJ2-3	TRBV19	-	CASSIQGVTDTQYF
TRBJ1-6	TRBV2	-	CASSVDRVDSPLHF
TRBJ2-2	TRBV3-1/TRBV3-2	few	CASSQDSNTGELFF
TRBJ2-7	TRBV4-1	few	CASSQASSYEQYF